The 18 T cell receptor beta chains reported below all come from one sample, sequenced in a study of cytomegalovirus exposure and HLA in healthy donors. Repertoires were generated with immunoSEQ multiplex PCR, while TCRdb's copy carries only in-frame clones and drops some. Of 250,000 to 400,000 clones in the sample, roughly 86% are singletons; the top ten hold approximately 0.96%. Sequencing was done on a sample of PBMCs. The receptors shown here come from a man aged 30-40 years in good health and CMV-seronegative.

The chain's CDR3 is CAISDWDTKTGNTIYF. In DNA form, the CDR3 reads TGTGCCATCAGTGATTGGGACACAAAAACTGGAAACACCATATATTTT. V and J are TRBV10-3 and TRBJ1-3, with D possibly being TRBD1 (6 bases). CDR1 ENHRY and CDR2 SYGVKD come from the germline V gene. The CDR3 totals 16 residues. V gave up 3 bases and J gave up 2 bases, with 14 bases separating them.

The rearrangement uses TRBV6-5 and TRBJ1-5; possibly TRBD1 for D (5 bases). The CDR3 loop spans 15 amino acids. Germline-derived CDR1 and CDR2 are MNHEY and SVGAGI. V gave up 8 bases and J gave up 4 bases, with 18 bases separating them. The CDR3 DNA is TGTGCCAGCTCCCTCGGGGGGGAGGGTAATCAGCCCCAGCATTTT. Its protein product is CASSLGGEGNQPQHF.

The rearrangement joins TRBV5-8 to TRBJ2-3; D is unclear. Germline loops: CDR1 SGHTS, CDR2 YDEGEE. This CDR3 has 12 amino acids. Trimming removed 4 bases from V and 9 bases from J, with 12 bases in between. In DNA form, the CDR3 reads TGTGCCAGCAGCCTTGCCCCTAGGACGCAGTATTTT. Protein: CASSLAPRTQYF.

The chain has TRBV7-6 and TRBJ1-5; TRBD1 matches at 7 bases. CDR1 is SGHVS, CDR2 FNYEAQ, per germline. The V and J ends lost 5 bases and 0 bases, in that order; junction bases with no gene match: 10. This CDR3 region has 17 residues. CDR3 nucleotide sequence: TGTGCCAGCAGCCGAGGACAGGTTGGGAATAGCAATCAGCCCCAGCATTTT. Translating gives CASSRGQVGNSNQPQHF. Variable domain in full (rest from reference TRBV7-6 and TRBJ1-5): GAGVSQSPRYKVTKRGQDVALRCDPISGHVSLYWYRQALGQGPEFLTYFNYEAQQDKSGLPNDRFSAERPEGSISTLTIQRTEQRDSAMYRCASSRGQVGNSNQPQHFGDGTRLSIL.

Regarding this clone: The sample contains more than one DNA sequence encoding this CDR3. The CDR3 is CASSASTRELNTGELFF. The CDR3 DNA reads TGTGCCAGCAGCGCTTCAACACGGGAACTCAACACCGGGGAGCTGTTTTTT. The V call is TRBV9, the J call TRBJ2-2; a possible D gene is TRBD2 (5 bases). The CDR3 runs 17 residues. CDR1 and CDR2 from the germline V gene are SGDLS and YYNGEE. Deletions cut 3 bases from V and 2 bases from J, with 17 bases between.

This clone occurred once. V gene TRBV25-1 combines with J gene TRBJ1-5; maybe TRBD1 (5 bases). Trimming left V 2 bases short and J 5 bases short, with 16 bases between. The V gene's germline CDR1 is MGHDK and CDR2 SYGVNS. This CDR3 is 16 amino acids long. CDR3 sequence: CASSEVTLGGDQPQHF. The CDR3 DNA reads as TGTGCCAGCAGTGAAGTGACGCTGGGGGGTGATCAGCCCCAGCATTTT.

This chain uses TRBV5-8 with TRBJ2-3; 10 bases are shared with TRBD1. The length of the CDR3 is 15 residues. The V gene's germline CDR1 is SGHTS and CDR2 YDEGEE. The V segment lost 4 bases and the J segment 4 bases; nucleotides outside the gene matches: 6. The CDR3 coding sequence is TGTGCCAGCAGCCCAATTGGGACAGGGGCAGATACGCAGTATTTT. It specifies CASSPIGTGADTQYF.

As regards this clone: Within the sample, other DNA sequences also encode this same CDR3. This rearrangement joins TRBV5-1 to TRBJ1-2, with 7 bases lining up with TRBD1. Trimming cost V 4 bases and J 0 bases; bases outside gene matches: 6. CDR3 length: 15 amino acids. Germline CDR1 and CDR2: SGHRS and YFSETQ. This CDR3 is CASSLEGQPNYGYTF. The CDR3 DNA sequence: TGCGCCAGCAGCCTGGAGGGACAGCCTAACTATGGCTACACCTTC.

The CDR3 bases are TGTGCCAGCAGCCCACCCGGGACAGGGACAGATACGCAGTATTTT. Its translation is CASSPPGTGTDTQYF. The chain carries TRBV9 and TRBJ2-3; 9 bases map to TRBD1. The V gene end was trimmed by 4 bases and the J gene end by 3 bases; junction bases not matched to a gene: 6. Germline loops: CDR1 SGDLS, CDR2 YYNGEE. This CDR3 is 15 amino acids long. Variable domain in full (rest from reference TRBV9 and TRBJ2-3): DSGVTQTPKHLITATGQRVTLRCSPRSGDLSVYWYQQSLDQGLQFLIQYYNGEERAKGNILERFSAQQFPDLHSELNLSSLELGDSALYFCASSPPGTGTDTQYFGPGTRLTVL.

This rearrangement joins TRBV9 to TRBJ2-3; a possible D gene is TRBD2 (6 bases). V was pared by 3 bases and J by 5 bases, with 16 bases between. CDR3 length: 15 amino acids. From germline, CDR1 is SGDLS and CDR2 YYNGEE. The chain's CDR3 is CASSGPAGGEDTQYF. CDR3 coding DNA: TGTGCCAGCAGCGGCCCGGCCGGAGGGGAAGATACGCAGTATTTT. Combining the CDR3 with reference TRBV9 and TRBJ2-3 gives the whole variable domain DSGVTQTPKHLITATGQRVTLRCSPRSGDLSVYWYQQSLDQGLQFLIQYYNGEERAKGNILERFSAQQFPDLHSELNLSSLELGDSALYFCASSGPAGGEDTQYFGPGTRLTVL.

DNA for the CDR3: TGTGCAAGTCGCCCTCGCGGACTAGCGGGGGCGGCAGATACGCAGTATTTT. This codes for CASRPRGLAGAADTQYF. The chain couples TRBV12-2 to TRBJ2-3; the table's D call of TRBD2 was not tested on the DNA. TRBV12-2 has pseudogene status. The CDR3 loop spans 17 amino acids.

The rearrangement joins TRBV5-1 to TRBJ1-4; 9 bases fit TRBD1. Germline V gene data show CDR1 as SGHRS and CDR2 as YFSETQ. J gave up 10 bases and V 7 bases, and 5 bases lay outside the gene matches. This CDR3 has 12 residues. The CDR3 reads CASRTGEGKLFF. The DNA of the CDR3 is TGCGCCAGCCGGACAGGGGAGGGAAAACTGTTTTTT.

The chain employs TRBV4-3 and TRBJ2-7; perhaps TRBD1 as D (6 bases). From germline, CDR1 is LGHNA and CDR2 YSLEER. Deletions cut 0 bases from V and 1 base from J, with 16 bases between. The CDR3 is 17 amino acids. The CDR3 reads CASSQDQGTWVSYEQYF. The CDR3 DNA sequence: TGCGCCAGCAGCCAAGATCAGGGGACATGGGTGTCCTACGAGCAGTACTTC.

The chain recombines TRBV4-3 with TRBJ1-5; a weak D match, TRBD1 (5 bases). The germline V gene has CDR1 LGHNA and CDR2 YSLEER. Deletions cut 0 bases from V and 1 base from J, with 7 bases between. The CDR3 is 15 amino acids. Written as DNA, the CDR3 is TGCGCCAGCAGCCAAGAGGAGGGGAGCAATCAGCCCCAGCATTTT. Translated: CASSQEEGSNQPQHF.

CDR3 in amino acids: CASSSLAGASGNTIYF. CDR3 sequence (DNA): TGTGCCAGCAGCTCATTGGCGGGGGCAAGTGGAAACACCATATATTTT. J is TRBJ1-3 and V is TRBV7-9; a possible D gene is TRBD1 (6 bases). The CDR3 spans 16 residues. CDR1 is SEHNR and CDR2 is FQNEAQ in the germline V gene (reference sequence). V lost 4 bases and J 3 bases, leaving 16 bases between the germline ends.

This chain connects TRBV5-5 to TRBJ2-1; TRBD2 is a possible D gene (5 bases). Trimming cost V 5 bases and J 6 bases, with 9 bases left between them. The germline V gene encodes CDR1 SGHKS and CDR2 YYEKEE (reference sequence). The CDR3 length is 12 residues. The CDR3 coding sequence is TGTGCCAGCAGGGGAGAGAGCAATGAGCAGTTCTTC. Translating it yields CASRGESNEQFF.

The V and J genes are TRBV7-8 and TRBJ2-1; 11 bases map to TRBD2. V dropped 4 bases and J dropped 4; count of bases not matched to a gene: 3. The CDR3 length is 15 residues. Germline CDR1 SGHVS, CDR2 FQNEAQ. The CDR3 spells CASSSGTSGYNEQFF. CDR3 nucleotide sequence: TGTGCCAGCAGCTCAGGGACTAGCGGATACAATGAGCAGTTCTTC. Variable domain in full (rest from reference TRBV7-8 and TRBJ2-1): GAGVSQSPRYKVAKRGQDVALRCDPISGHVSLFWYQQALGQGPEFLTYFQNEAQLDKSGLPSDRFFAERPEGSVSTLKIQRTQQEDSAVYLCASSSGTSGYNEQFFGPGTRLTVL.

This chain connects TRBV7-2 to TRBJ1-1; D is perhaps TRBD1 (6 bases). The CDR3 spans 13 residues. Germline V gene data show CDR1 as SGHTA and CDR2 as FQGNSA. V lost 5 bases and J lost 4, with 11 bases in between. For the CDR3, the DNA is TGTGCCAGCAGCCTTAGGGGGTTCACTGAAGCTTTCTTT. It yields the protein CASSLRGFTEAFF.